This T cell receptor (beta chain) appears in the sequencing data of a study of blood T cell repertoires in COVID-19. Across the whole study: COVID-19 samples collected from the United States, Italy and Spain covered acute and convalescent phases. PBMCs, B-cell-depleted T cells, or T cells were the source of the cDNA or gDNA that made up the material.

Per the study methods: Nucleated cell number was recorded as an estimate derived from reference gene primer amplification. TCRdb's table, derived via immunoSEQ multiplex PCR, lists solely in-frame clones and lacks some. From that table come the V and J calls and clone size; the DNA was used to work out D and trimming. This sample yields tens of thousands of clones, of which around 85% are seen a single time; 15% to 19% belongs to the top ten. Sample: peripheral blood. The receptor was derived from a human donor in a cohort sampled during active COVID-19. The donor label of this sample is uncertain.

The CDR3, as DNA: TGTGCCAGCAGCCCCTCCCGGCGGGAGATCTGGGGAAACACCATATATTTT. Protein: CASSPSRREIWGNTIYF. The V gene is TRBV4-2, the J gene TRBJ1-3; no clear D gene. The ends were cut back, 4 bases at V and 4 bases at J, with 20 bases in the middle. Germline CDR1 is LGHNA and CDR2 is YNFKEQ. The CDR3 spans 17 residues.